The rows below give T cell receptor beta chains drawn from one sample of a study of shared clonotypes between healthy human individuals. The repertoire was sequenced with immunoSEQ multiplex PCR; TCRdb's copy has only in-frame clones and lacks some. This table has approximately 740,000 clones, nearly 95% appearing once. Sequencing input: naive CD8+ T cells sorted from blood. The receptors shown here come from a man younger than 40 in good health. CDR3s include the opening cysteine and the closing phenylalanine or tryptophan. D genes are given only for firm matches.

D gene,J gene,V gene,CDR3 protein
TRBD1,TRBJ2-7,TRBV5-4,CASSRDSFLYEQYF
NA,TRBJ2-7,TRBV29-1,CSVVGVGSSYEQYF
NA,TRBJ2-7,TRBV27,CASSPGPGYEQYF
NA,TRBJ2-6,TRBV5-1,CASTPGLISGANVLTF
NA,TRBJ2-4,TRBV15,CATSVAIRDIQYF
TRBD1,TRBJ2-7,TRBV27,CASAGGTGGYEQYF
NA,TRBJ2-1,TRBV27,CASSLLSASSYNEQFF
TRBD2,TRBJ2-7,TRBV7-6,CASSALAGSSYEQYF
NA,TRBJ2-2,TRBV2,CASSPGAQGYGGELFF
TRBD2,TRBJ2-3,TRBV23-1,CASSPKTSGSADTQYF
NA,TRBJ2-7,TRBV11-2,CASSNLLTYEQYF
NA,TRBJ2-1,TRBV7-9,CASSPYNEQFF
NA,TRBJ1-1,TRBV27,CASRRVDTEAFF
TRBD1,TRBJ2-3,TRBV13,CASSPRQGFTDTQYF
TRBD2,TRBJ2-7,TRBV19,CASSTAGTSPYEQYF
TRBD2,TRBJ2-1,TRBV4-1,CASSYREASGSSGRNEQFF
NA,TRBJ1-2,TRBV7-9,CASSTADRFSFGGVGYTF
NA,TRBJ2-7,TRBV4-1,CASSQEDGPYEQYF
NA,TRBJ2-7,TRBV25-1,CASTDPQADSYEQYF
NA,TRBJ2-3,TRBV4-1,CASSQGSSTDTQYF
NA,TRBJ2-7,TRBV19,CASSSGGLYEQYF
NA,TRBJ2-5,TRBV27,CASSLLSQETQYF
TRBD1,TRBJ1-2,TRBV18,CASSPEGADGYTF
TRBD2,TRBJ2-3,TRBV2,CASRIAGGLADTQYF
NA,TRBJ1-1,TRBV27,CASSSPLTQRDTEAFF
TRBD2,TRBJ2-7,TRBV5-1,CASSLPSGRALSYEQYF
NA,TRBJ2-4,TRBV4-1,CASRGRQPIQYF
TRBD2,TRBJ2-2,TRBV5-1,CASSSPYTLTSDEGGTGELFF
TRBD2,TRBJ2-1,TRBV4-1,CASRGIAGGGYNEQFF
NA,TRBJ2-7,TRBV7-9,CASSSVPQGYEQYF
NA,TRBJ2-3,TRBV7-8,CASSLGQSTTDTQYF
TRBD1,TRBJ1-1,TRBV29-1,CSVGQGEMNTEAFF
NA,TRBJ2-1,TRBV29-1,CSVESASRSYNEQFF
NA,TRBJ1-1,TRBV6-5,CASSYRGNTEAFF
NA,TRBJ1-4,TRBV4-1,CASSQAPGPATNEKLFF
TRBD1,TRBJ2-5,TRBV27,CASSSIDRVTETQYF
TRBD2,TRBJ2-1,TRBV6-1,CASSDLGGGNNEQFF
TRBD1,TRBJ2-7,TRBV27,CASSLSNRGGTYEQYF
NA,TRBJ1-5,TRBV6-1,CASSEILRGTRNQPQHF
TRBD2,TRBJ2-7,TRBV7-6,CASSFQAGEDEQYF